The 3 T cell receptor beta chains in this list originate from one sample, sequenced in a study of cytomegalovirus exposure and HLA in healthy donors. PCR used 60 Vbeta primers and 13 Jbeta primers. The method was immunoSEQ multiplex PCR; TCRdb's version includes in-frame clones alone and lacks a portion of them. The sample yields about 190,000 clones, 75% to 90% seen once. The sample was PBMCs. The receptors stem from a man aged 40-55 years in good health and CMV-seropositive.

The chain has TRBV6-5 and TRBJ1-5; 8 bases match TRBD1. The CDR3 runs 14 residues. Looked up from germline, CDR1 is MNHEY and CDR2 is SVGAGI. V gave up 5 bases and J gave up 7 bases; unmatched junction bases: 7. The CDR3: CASSPRRGPQPQHF. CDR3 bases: TGTGCCAGCAGTCCCCGCAGGGGGCCGCAGCCCCAGCATTTT.

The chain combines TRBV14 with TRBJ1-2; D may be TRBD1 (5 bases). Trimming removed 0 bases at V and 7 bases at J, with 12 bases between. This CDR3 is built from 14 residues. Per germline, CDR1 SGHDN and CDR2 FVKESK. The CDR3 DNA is TGTGCCAGCAGCCAAGATATAGGGGTCGGTGGCTACACCTTC. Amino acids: CASSQDIGVGGYTF.

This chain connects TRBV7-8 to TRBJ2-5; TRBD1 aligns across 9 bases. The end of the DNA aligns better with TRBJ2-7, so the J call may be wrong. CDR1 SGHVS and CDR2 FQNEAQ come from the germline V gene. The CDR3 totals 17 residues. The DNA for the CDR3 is TGTGCCAGCAGCCATGGGAGGGGGGACAGGGATGCCTACGAGCAGTACTTC. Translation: CASSHGRGDRDAYEQYF.